This TCR beta chain was observed in a study of T cell changes during pregnancy in multiple sclerosis (dated by TCRdb to about 2019). With respect to the entire study: The study looked at changes in the T cell repertoire across pregnancy in women with multiple sclerosis.

CDR1 and CDR2, looked up from the germline V gene, are SGHRS and YFSETQ. Unmatched junction bases come to 9, with V trimmed by 5 bases and J by 5 bases. From the cysteine through the phenylalanine, the CDR3 covers 17 amino acids. Of all the DNA, just the CDR3 is kept, 51 bases in frame from base 1. Library prep was done by the immunoSEQ multiplex PCR assay. Drawn from immuneACCESS, this table holds only the in-frame rearrangements with V and J called that TCRdb kept. Clones are partly lost; checked studies trace under half to an unresolved V gene and leave the rest unexplained. The sample records 50,000 or so clones, around nine tenths of which are singletons. Of the sample, more than 0.3% falls within the top ten clones. Concerning this clone: It lacks a known antigen. Qualities for individual bases were not recorded, and no much larger clone is one base off.

The TCR sequence derives from a female donor with multiple sclerosis, enrolled in a pregnancy study. This material consisted of CD4+ T cells from peripheral blood mononuclear cells, taken before pregnancy. The rearrangement combines TRBV5-1 with TRBJ2-3; 15 nucleotides in the junction match TRBD2. This receptor carries the CDR3 CASSPEPGLAGGDTQYF. DNA sequence: TGCGCCAGCAGTCCTGAACCGGGACTAGCGGGAGGAGATACGCAGTATTTT.